This is a list of T cell receptor beta chains from one sample in a study of T cell repertoires in ileal Crohn's disease. Libraries were prepared by immunoSEQ multiplex PCR; TCRdb keeps only in-frame clonotypes and omits some of them. The table includes approximately 9,600 clones, 76% detected once. The sequenced sample consisted of ileal tissue. The receptors shown here come from an adult with Crohn's disease. Each CDR3 is given with its conserved first and last residue. The D gene is left open where the match is weak. Clone size is not always given. Where it is, it says once, few, many or a class for expanded clones.

V gene,J gene,D gene,CDR3 length,clone size,CDR3 DNA,CDR3 protein
TRBV6-6,TRBJ2-1,NA,15,NA,TGTGCCAGCAGCCAAGCAGGGGACTCCTACAATGAGCAGTTCTTC,CASSQAGDSYNEQFF
TRBV4-2,TRBJ1-4,NA,13,NA,TGTGCCAGCAGCCAAGATCTCGGGGAAAAACTGTTTTTT,CASSQDLGEKLFF
TRBV28,TRBJ1-2,NA,17,NA,TGTGCCAGCAGTCTAATTCCTGGACAGCCCGAAGGGGATGGCTACACCTTC,CASSLIPGQPEGDGYTF
TRBV5-1,TRBJ1-5,NA,13,large,TGCGCCAGCAGACAGGGTACGGGTCAGCCCCAGCATTTT,CASRQGTGQPQHF
TRBV6-1,TRBJ2-5,NA,13,NA,TGTGCCAGCAGACTACAGGGACAAGAGACCCAGTACTTC,CASRLQGQETQYF
TRBV7-2,TRBJ1-5,TRBD1,14,once,TGTGCCAGCAGCCGTGGACAGGGGGCGCCTACCCAGCATTTT,CASSRGQGAPTQHF
TRBV7-6,TRBJ2-7,TRBD2,15,NA,TGTGCCAGCAGCGCGGGACTAGCGGGCTCCTACGAGCAGTACTTC,CASSAGLAGSYEQYF
TRBV9,TRBJ1-6,TRBD1,16,NA,TGTGCCAGCAGCGGGGGAGGGACAGGGAATAATTCACCCCTCCACTTT,CASSGGGTGNNSPLHF
TRBV5-1,TRBJ2-1,TRBD2,14,NA,TGCGCCAGCAGCTTGGCCGGGGGGACCAGAGAGCAGTTCTTC,CASSLAGGTREQFF
TRBV6-1,TRBJ2-7,NA,15,NA,TGTGCCAGCAGTGTGGGGGCGGGGGCTCAAGGGGAGCAGTACTTC,CASSVGAGAQGEQYF
TRBV11-1,TRBJ2-3,TRBD2,16,NA,TGTGCCAGCAGCTTCCTACTAGCGGATAAATTGGATACGCAGTATTTT,CASSFLLADKLDTQYF
TRBV15,TRBJ1-6,NA,15,NA,TGTGCCACCAGCATAGGTCCCAGGGTGAATTCACCCCTCCACTTT,CATSIGPRVNSPLHF
TRBV19,TRBJ2-2,TRBD1,13,NA,TGTGCCAGTAGGGACAGGGCAGGCGGGGAGCTGTTTTTT,CASRDRAGGELFF
TRBV11-2,TRBJ1-1,NA,15,NA,TGTGCCAGCAGCTCCTCCCCGGGGACTGCCACGGAAGCTTTCTTT,CASSSSPGTATEAFF
TRBV7-8,TRBJ2-7,TRBD1,14,medium-sized,TGTGCCAGCAGAAACACAGGGGCGTTTCACGAGCAGTACTTC,CASRNTGAFHEQYF
TRBV27,TRBJ2-7,TRBD1,16,NA,TGTGCCAGCAGTCCGGGGACAGGGGCGGTATCCTACGAGCAGTACTTC,CASSPGTGAVSYEQYF
TRBV4-2,TRBJ2-7,NA,12,NA,TGTGCCAGCAGCCCCGGGGGAAGGGAGCAGTACTTC,CASSPGGREQYF